This is a list of T cell receptor beta chains from one sample in a study of cytomegalovirus exposure and HLA in healthy donors. Sequencing used immunoSEQ multiplex PCR; TCRdb keeps in-frame clones, though not all of them. The sample includes fewer than 85,000 clones, roughly 90% of them seen just once. The sequenced material came from PBMCs. The receptor set was obtained from a woman younger than 35 in good health and CMV-seropositive. Each CDR3 is given with its conserved first and last residue. A D gene is named only where the DNA matches it firmly. Clone size, where shown, is once, few, many, or a class for clones that have expanded.

15	NA	TRBV9	TRBD2	TRBJ2-7	CASSVSSGRSYEQYF	TGTGCCAGCAGCGTTTCTAGCGGGAGGTCCTACGAGCAGTACTTC
15	NA	TRBV11-3	TRBD1	TRBJ2-4	CASSLDREAKNIQYF	TGTGCCAGCAGCTTGGACAGGGAGGCCAAAAACATTCAGTACTTC
18	once	TRBV7-2	TRBD1	TRBJ2-7	CASSLGRERGQGRYEQYF	TGTGCCAGCAGCTTAGGTAGGGAGCGGGGACAGGGGCGCTACGAGCAGTACTTC
15	NA	TRBV19	NA	TRBJ2-7	CASSIGSQRSYEQYF	TGTGCCAGTAGTATAGGGAGCCAGAGGTCCTACGAGCAGTACTTC
17	NA	TRBV14	NA	TRBJ2-7	CASSQDLQTGRWGEQYF	TGTGCCAGCAGCCAAGACCTACAGACAGGCCGCTGGGGCGAGCAGTACTTC
16	NA	TRBV4-1	NA	TRBJ2-2	CASSQDTTRFTGELFF	TGCGCCAGCAGCCAAGATACGACTCGATTTACCGGGGAGCTGTTTTTT
15	NA	TRBV6-5	NA	TRBJ1-1	CASSSTGTKNTEAFF	TGTGCCAGCAGTTCAACCGGGACAAAGAACACTGAAGCTTTCTTT
14	NA	TRBV19	NA	TRBJ1-1	CASSKGSENTEAFF	TGTGCCAGTAGTAAAGGCAGCGAGAACACTGAAGCTTTCTTT
15	NA	TRBV11-2	TRBD2	TRBJ2-3	CASSSTSGVTDTQYF	TGTGCCAGCAGCTCGACTAGCGGGGTCACAGATACGCAGTATTTT
12	NA	TRBV7-9	TRBD1	TRBJ1-1	CASVQGATEAFF	TGTGCCAGCGTACAGGGGGCCACTGAAGCTTTCTTT
14	NA	TRBV5-4	TRBD2	TRBJ2-3	CASSWPRGYCAQYF	TGTGCCAGCAGCTGGCCGCGGGGGTATTGCGCGCAGTATTTT
15	NA	TRBV27	NA	TRBJ1-1	CASSLFGAMNTEAFF	TGTGCCAGCAGTTTGTTTGGGGCCATGAACACTGAAGCTTTCTTT
17	NA	TRBV5-5	NA	TRBJ2-1	CASSYFWTATTGPLQFF	TGTGCCAGCAGCTATTTTTGGACGGCTACTACAGGCCCTTTGCAGTTCTTC
14	NA	TRBV30	NA	TRBJ1-1	CAWTTGTSRTEAFF	TGTGCCTGGACCACTGGGACATCGAGGACTGAAGCTTTCTTT
14	once	TRBV5-5	TRBD1	TRBJ1-1	CASSVGGAGTEAFF	TGTGCCAGCAGCGTAGGGGGCGCCGGCACTGAAGCTTTCTTT
15	NA	TRBV28	TRBD1	TRBJ2-1	CASSRHGTGVGEQFF	TGTGCCAGCTCCCGACACGGGACAGGGGTGGGTGAGCAGTTCTTC
16	once	TRBV4-2	NA	TRBJ2-3	CASSQGVRGGADTQYF	TGTGCCAGCAGCCAAGGGGTAAGAGGAGGAGCAGATACGCAGTATTTT
11	NA	TRBV29-1	NA	TRBJ2-2	CSVNSAGELFF	TGCAGCGTTAACAGTGCCGGGGAGCTGTTTTTT
12	NA	TRBV7-6	NA	TRBJ2-7	CASSGSSYEQYF	TGTGCCAGCAGCGGGAGCTCCTACGAGCAGTACTTC
10	NA	TRBV6-1	NA	TRBJ2-7	CAEQGPSWYF	TGTGCGGAACAGGGACCATCCTGGTACTTC
17	NA	TRBV9	NA	TRBJ2-2	CASSLNLPTIGSGELFF	TGTGCCAGCAGCCTCAATTTACCGACCATAGGGAGCGGGGAGCTGTTTTTT
11	NA	TRBV20-1	NA	TRBJ2-7	CSAVQEREQYF	TGCAGTGCGGTCCAAGAGCGAGAGCAGTACTTC
15	NA	TRBV6-5	TRBD2	TRBJ2-2	CASRLAGTNTGELFF	TGTGCCAGCAGACTAGCGGGGACGAACACCGGGGAGCTGTTTTTT
18	NA	TRBV7-8	NA	TRBJ2-1	CASSLAGWLADRNNEQFF	TGTGCCAGCAGCCTAGCAGGGTGGCTAGCGGACAGAAACAATGAGCAGTTCTTC
16	NA	TRBV9	TRBD1	TRBJ1-4	CASSISGTGHNEKLFF	TGTGCCAGCAGCATATCTGGGACAGGGCATAATGAAAAACTGTTTTTT
16	NA	TRBV4-2	TRBD1	TRBJ1-4	CASSQTFGTGVEKLFF	TGTGCCAGCAGCCAAACTTTTGGGACAGGGGTTGAAAAACTGTTTTTT
14	once	TRBV25-1	NA	TRBJ2-2	CASSEFAGNGELFF	TGTGCCAGCAGTGAATTTGCAGGGAACGGGGAGCTGTTTTTT
14	NA	TRBV15	TRBD2	TRBJ2-7	CATGAGTSGIEQYF	TGTGCCACCGGAGCCGGGACTAGCGGGATCGAGCAGTACTTC
15	NA	TRBV4-1	TRBD2	TRBJ2-4	CASSLRLAGKNIQYF	TGCGCCAGCAGCCTTCGACTAGCGGGGAAAAACATTCAGTACTTC
17	NA	TRBV11-2	NA	TRBJ1-3	CASSLTIMRSSGNTIYF	TGTGCCAGCAGCTTAACTATTATGAGGTCCTCTGGAAACACCATATATTTT
14	NA	TRBV7-9	TRBD1	TRBJ1-5	CASSQGTGNQPQHF	TGTGCCAGCAGCCAGGGGACAGGGAATCAGCCCCAGCATTTT
15	NA	TRBV7-2	NA	TRBJ1-5	CASSFQGGGNQPQHF	TGTGCCAGCAGCTTTCAGGGAGGAGGCAATCAGCCCCAGCATTTT